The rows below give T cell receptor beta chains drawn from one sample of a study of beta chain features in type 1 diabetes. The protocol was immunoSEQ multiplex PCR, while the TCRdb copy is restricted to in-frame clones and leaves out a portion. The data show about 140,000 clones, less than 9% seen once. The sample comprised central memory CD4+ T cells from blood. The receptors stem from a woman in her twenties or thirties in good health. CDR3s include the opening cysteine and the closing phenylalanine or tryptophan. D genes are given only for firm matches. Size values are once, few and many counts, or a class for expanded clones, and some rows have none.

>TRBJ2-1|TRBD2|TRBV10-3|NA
CAIGRGGDRNEQFF
TGTGCCATCGGTAGGGGAGGGGATCGCAATGAGCAGTTCTTC
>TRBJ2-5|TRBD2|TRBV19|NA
CASSPGTSGQETQYF
TGTGCCAGTAGTCCCGGGACTAGCGGCCAAGAGACCCAGTACTTC
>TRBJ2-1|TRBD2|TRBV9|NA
CASSHSESGSYNEQFF
TGTGCCAGCAGCCATTCCGAGAGCGGGAGCTACAATGAGCAGTTCTTC
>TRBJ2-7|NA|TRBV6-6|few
CASNKPTGSYEQYF
TGTGCCAGCAACAAACCGACAGGCTCCTACGAGCAGTACTTC
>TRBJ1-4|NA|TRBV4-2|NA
CASSQDRFSEKLFF
TGTGCCAGCAGCCAAGACAGGTTCAGCGAAAAACTGTTTTTT
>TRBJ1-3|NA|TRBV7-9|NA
CASSLVVSAAGNTIYF
TGTGCCAGCAGCTTAGTTGTTTCGGCGGCCGGAAACACCATATATTTT
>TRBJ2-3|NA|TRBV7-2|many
CASSLDYLNTDTQYF
TGTGCCAGCAGCTTAGACTACCTGAACACAGATACGCAGTATTTT
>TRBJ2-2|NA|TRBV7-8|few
CASTDLGGYTGELFF
TGTGCCAGCACCGATTTAGGGGGATACACCGGGGAGCTGTTTTTT
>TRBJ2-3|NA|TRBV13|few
CASSRQGSGQQDTQYF
TGTGCCAGCAGCCGCCAGGGTAGCGGCCAACAGGATACGCAGTATTTT
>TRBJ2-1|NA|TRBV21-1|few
CASSKGRTSGRDNEQFF
TGTGCCAGCAGCAAAGGGCGAACTAGCGGGAGAGACAATGAGCAGTTCTTC
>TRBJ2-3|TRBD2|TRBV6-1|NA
CASTGGGFTDTQYF
TGTGCCAGCACCGGGGGGGGCTTCACAGATACGCAGTATTTT
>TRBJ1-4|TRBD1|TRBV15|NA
CATSRASGGRATNEKLFF
TGTGCCACCAGCAGAGCGTCAGGGGGCCGCGCAACTAATGAAAAACTGTTTTTT
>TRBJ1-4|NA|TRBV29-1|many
CSVARAVGNEKLFF
TGCAGCGTTGCCAGGGCGGTGGGTAATGAAAAACTGTTTTTT
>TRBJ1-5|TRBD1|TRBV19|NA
CASSIVGTGANQPQHF
TGTGCCAGTAGTATAGTAGGGACAGGGGCCAATCAGCCCCAGCATTTT
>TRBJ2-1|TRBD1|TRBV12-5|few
CASGSKTGSIDEQFF
TGTGCTAGTGGTTCGAAGACAGGGTCTATCGATGAGCAGTTCTTC
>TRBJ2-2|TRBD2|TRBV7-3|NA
CASSPGLAGTGELFF
TGTGCCAGCAGCCCGGGACTAGCGGGTACCGGGGAGCTGTTTTTT
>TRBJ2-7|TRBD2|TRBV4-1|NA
CASSQDQASGRLHADF
TGCGCCAGCAGCCAAGATCAAGCTAGCGGGAGACTACACGCGGACTTC
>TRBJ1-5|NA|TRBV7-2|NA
CASSLSISGNQPQHF
TGTGCCAGCAGCTTATCCATCTCGGGCAATCAGCCCCAGCATTTT
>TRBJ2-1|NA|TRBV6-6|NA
CASSDHRDIYNEQFF
TGTGCCAGCAGTGATCACAGGGACATATACAATGAGCAGTTCTTC
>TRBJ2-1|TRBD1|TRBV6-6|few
CAVSTGYNEQFF
TGTGCCGTTTCGACAGGGTACAATGAGCAGTTCTTC
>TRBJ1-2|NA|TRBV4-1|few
CASSQPGMRPIYGYTF
TGCGCCAGCAGCCAACCCGGGATGCGTCCAATCTATGGCTACACCTTC
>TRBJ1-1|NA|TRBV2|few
CASKKEADVVEAFF
TGTGCCAGCAAGAAAGAGGCCGATGTAGTTGAAGCTTTCTTT
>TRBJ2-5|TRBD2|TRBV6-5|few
CASSYSGLAGETQYF
TGTGCCAGCAGTTACTCGGGACTAGCGGGAGAGACCCAGTACTTC
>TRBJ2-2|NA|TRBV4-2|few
CASCRESDGYGELFF
TGTGCCAGTTGCCGGGAATCGGACGGCTACGGGGAGCTGTTTTTT
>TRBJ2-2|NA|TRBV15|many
CATSGFQGTGTGELFF
TGTGCCACCAGCGGCTTTCAGGGTACAGGCACCGGGGAGCTGTTTTTT
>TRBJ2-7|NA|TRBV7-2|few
CASATAASFTYEQYF
TGTGCCAGCGCCACGGCGGCTAGCTTTACCTACGAGCAGTACTTC
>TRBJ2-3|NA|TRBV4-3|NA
CASSQSGSTDTQYF
TGCGCCAGCAGCCAGAGCGGGAGCACAGATACGCAGTATTTT